This entry lists 27 T cell receptor beta chains sequenced from one sample in a study of T cell responses to AZD1222 COVID-19 vaccine. Using immunoSEQ multiplex PCR, the repertoire was profiled, and TCRdb retains in-frame clones only, with some absent. The repertoire holds around 66,000 clones, with roughly nine tenths as singletons. The source material was peripheral blood, sampled on day 0 of AZD1222 vaccination. The origin of the receptors is an adult in good health.

This sequence joins TRBV24-1 and TRBJ1-5; 7 positions agree with TRBD1. Trimming took 12 bases from V and 1 from J; bases not matched to a gene: 5. CDR3 size: 13 residues. Germline V gene lookup returns CDR1 KGHDR and CDR2 SFDVKD. CDR3 DNA sequence: TGTGCCGCCCAGGGGGGGAGCAATCAGCCCCAGCATTTT. It translates to CAAQGGSNQPQHF.

The rearrangement joins TRBV9 to TRBJ2-4; D remains unclear. The CDR3 length is 14 residues. Trimming removed 2 bases from V and 7 bases from J, with 13 bases in between. The germline gives CDR1 SGDLS, CDR2 YYNGEE. CDR3 loop: CASSVAGPPNIQYF. CDR3 bases: TGTGCCAGCAGCGTCGCCGGCCCTCCTAACATTCAGTACTTC.

This clone was seen a handful of times. This rearrangement joins TRBV7-9 to TRBJ2-7; D may correspond to TRBD1 or TRBD2 (5 bases each). The germline V gene has CDR1 SEHNR and CDR2 FQNEAQ (reference sequence). The V gene lost 3 bases and the J gene lost 2 bases, with 11 bases spanning the gap. The CDR3 covers 14 residues. Here the CDR3 DNA reads TGTGCCAGCAGCTTGACACGGGGCACCTACGAGCAGTACTTC. Translated, it gives CASSLTRGTYEQYF. The full variable domain, in which reference TRBV7-9 and TRBJ2-7 provide the parts outside the CDR3, is DTGVSQNPRHKITKRGQNVTFRCDPISEHNRLYWYRQTLGQGPEFLTYFQNEAQLEKSRLLSDRFSAERPKGSFSTLEIQRTEQGDSAMYLCASSLTRGTYEQYFGPGTRLTVT.

This clone came up a few times. The chain is built from TRBV10-3 and TRBJ1-5; D might be TRBD1 (5 bases). The germline V gene has CDR1 ENHRY and CDR2 SYGVKD. Trimming left V 5 bases short and J 6 bases short, with 11 bases between. CDR3 length: 13 residues. The CDR3 reads CAISRGEGQPQHF. The CDR3 region has the DNA TGTGCCATCAGTCGAGGGGAAGGTCAGCCCCAGCATTTT.

This sequence joins TRBV7-2 and TRBJ1-2; 7 nucleotides line up with TRBD1. V gave up 5 bases and J gave up 6 bases; unmatched junction bases: 9. This CDR3 has 14 residues. Germline CDR1 and CDR2: SGHTA and FQGNSA. The CDR3 coding sequence is TGTGCCAGCAGCCAGGGTTGGGACAGAGATGGCTACACCTTC. This translates into CASSQGWDRDGYTF. The entire variable domain, with the rest obtained from reference TRBV7-2 and TRBJ1-2, is as follows: GAGVSQSPSNKVTEKGKDVELRCDPISGHTALYWYRQSLGQGLEFLIYFQGNSAPDKSGLPSDRFSAERTGGSVSTLTIQRTQQEDSAVYLCASSQGWDRDGYTFGSGTRLTVV.

V gene TRBV9 combines with J gene TRBJ1-1; D is ambiguous. Germline V gene lookup returns CDR1 SGDLS and CDR2 YYNGEE. This CDR3 is built from 15 residues. The V and J ends lost 0 bases and 1 base respectively, with 10 bases between them. The CDR3 protein is CASSVDHRENTEAFF. CDR3 bases: TGTGCCAGCAGCGTAGATCACAGAGAGAACACTGAAGCTTTCTTT.

This clone is labeled as medium-sized. The V call is TRBV6-6, the J call TRBJ1-5; no firm D call. Germline V lookup: CDR1 MNHNY, CDR2 SVGAGI (reference sequence). V lost 0 bases to trimming and J lost 8 bases, with 5 bases between them. This CDR3 contains 12 residues. CDR3 sequence (DNA): TGTGCCAGCAGTTACTCCACAGAGCCCCAGCATTTT. Protein: CASSYSTEPQHF.

The chain couples TRBV7-2 to TRBJ1-5; D perhaps matches TRBD1 (6 bases). This CDR3 region has 15 residues. Looked up from germline, CDR1 is SGHTA and CDR2 is FQGNSA. Trimming took 5 bases from V and 6 from J, leaving 17 bases between them. The CDR3 loop is CASSVGGTSGQPQHF. Written as DNA, the CDR3 is TGTGCCAGCAGCGTAGGGGGTACGTCGGGTCAGCCCCAGCATTTT.

This clone was detected a few times. The chain is built from TRBV6-1 and TRBJ1-5; no firm D call. Between the trimmed V and J ends, which lost 3 bases and 0 bases, there was a span of 3 bases. This CDR3 has 13 amino acids. Germline CDR1 MNHNS, CDR2 SASEGT. CDR3 nucleotide sequence: TGTGCCAGCAGTGATCTTAGCAATCAGCCCCAGCATTTT. Its protein is CASSDLSNQPQHF.

The chain couples TRBV27 to TRBJ2-3; the match to TRBD1 covers 7 bases. The CDR3 consists of 15 residues. Germline lookup yields CDR1 MNHEY and CDR2 SMNVEV (reference sequence). J was trimmed by 1 base and V by 6 bases; bases with no gene match: 7. The CDR3 here is CASSAVGGGTDTQYF. The CDR3 DNA follows: TGTGCCAGCAGCGCCGTAGGGGGCGGCACAGATACGCAGTATTTT.

The chain recombines TRBV6-1 with TRBJ1-2; the match to TRBD1 covers 7 bases. The junction had 6 bases not matched to a gene; V was cut back by 2 bases and J by 3 bases. The CDR3 loop spans 15 amino acids. In germline, CDR1 is MNHNS, CDR2 SASEGT. The CDR3 DNA reads TGTGCCAGCAGTGAACGCGAGGGGGCCTACTATGGCTACACCTTC. It encodes CASSEREGAYYGYTF.

The V call is TRBV27, the J call TRBJ2-3, with no clear D. This CDR3 contains 13 residues. Trimming shortened V by 3 bases and J by 0 bases, and 4 bases separated the two germline ends. Germline assignment: CDR1 MNHEY and CDR2 SMNVEV (reference sequence). The CDR3, as DNA: TGTGCCAGCAGTTTGGCAAGCACAGATACGCAGTATTTT. It yields the protein CASSLASTDTQYF.

The chain joins TRBV30 to TRBJ1-4; the match to TRBD1 covers 7 bases. With V trimmed by 5 bases and J by 3 bases, 3 bases remained unmatched. The CDR3 is 13 residues long. Germline V lookup: CDR1 GTSNPN, CDR2 SVGIG (reference sequence). CDR3 nucleotide sequence: TGTGCCTGGGACAGGGACCCTAATGAAAAACTGTTTTTT. Protein product: CAWDRDPNEKLFF. Full variable domain (remainder filled in from reference TRBV30 and TRBJ1-4): SQTIHQWPATLVQPVGSPLSLECTVEGTSNPNLYWYRQAAGRGLQLLFYSVGIGQISSEVPQNLSASRPQDRQFILSSKKLLLSDSGFYLCAWDRDPNEKLFFGSGTQLSVL.

This sequence joins TRBV10-3 and TRBJ2-5; D may be TRBD1 (5 bases). With 2 bases removed from V and 1 base from J, the gap between germline ends came to 11 bases. Germline loops: CDR1 ENHRY, CDR2 SYGVKD. The CDR3 has 15 amino acids. The CDR3 coding sequence is TGTGCCATCAGTGAGAGTGGGGCCGGCCAAGAGACCCAGTACTTC. Amino acids: CAISESGAGQETQYF.

The chain employs TRBV7-3 and TRBJ2-4; TRBD2 matches 13 bases. V trimming: 5 bases; J trimming: 8 bases; junction bases outside the gene matches: 9. The germline gives CDR1 SGHTA, CDR2 FQGTGA. CDR3 size: 16 residues. The CDR3 spells CASSPTSGGARDIQYF. The CDR3 nucleotides are TGTGCCAGCAGCCCTACTAGCGGGGGGGCCCGGGACATTCAGTACTTC. Full variable domain (rest looked up from reference TRBV7-3 and TRBJ2-4): GAGVSQTPSNKVTEKGKYVELRCDPISGHTALYWYRQSLGQGPEFLIYFQGTGAADDSGLPNDRFFAVRPEGSVSTLKIQRTERGDSAVYLCASSPTSGGARDIQYFGAGTRLSVL.

The V call is TRBV12-3 or TRBV12-4, the J call TRBJ1-1; D is unresolved. The CDR3 is made up of 12 amino acids. Trimming cost V 7 bases and J 8 bases, with 14 bases left between them. The CDR3 here is CASISGLGEAFF. Written as DNA, the CDR3 is TGTGCCAGCATCTCCGGGTTGGGCGAAGCTTTCTTT.

CDR3 region: CASSYDVTSTEAFF. The CDR3 DNA reads as TGCGCCAGCAGCTATGACGTTACCAGCACTGAAGCTTTCTTT. J is TRBJ1-1 and V is TRBV5-1; D is unresolved. Trimming cost V 3 bases and J 4 bases, with 13 bases left between them. CDR3 size: 14 residues. Germline V gene data show CDR1 as SGHRS and CDR2 as YFSETQ.

This rearrangement joins TRBV5-1 to TRBJ2-1, with 7 bases identical to TRBD2. CDR1 and CDR2 (germline): SGHRS, YFSETQ. The J segment lost 6 bases and the V segment lost 4 bases, leaving 7 bases of the junction unmatched. The CDR3 is 14 residues long. This CDR3 is CASSPHTSANEQFF. The CDR3 nucleotides are TGCGCCAGCAGCCCCCACACTAGCGCCAATGAGCAGTTCTTC.

The chain uses TRBV27 and TRBJ1-1; D is uncertain. Trimming stripped 4 bases from V and 1 base from J, with 7 bases between. In germline, CDR1 is MNHEY, CDR2 SMNVEV (reference sequence). The CDR3 runs to 13 residues. The chain's CDR3 is CASSWAENTEAFF. As DNA, the CDR3 is TGTGCCAGCAGTTGGGCGGAGAACACTGAAGCTTTCTTT.

V gene TRBV5-1 combines with J gene TRBJ2-1; TRBD2 matches at 16 bases. The CDR3 is made up of 16 amino acids. Germline V gene sequence: CDR1 SGHRS, CDR2 YFSETQ. The ends lost 3 bases at V and 12 bases at J; junction bases unmatched: 9. CDR3 amino acids: CASSSGTSGRAGGQFF. The DNA of the CDR3 is TGCGCCAGCAGCTCTGGGACTAGCGGGAGGGCCGGGGGGCAGTTCTTC.

The rearrangement uses TRBV28 and TRBJ2-2; 9 bases fit TRBD1. The CDR3 length is 15 residues. The germline V gene has CDR1 MDHEN and CDR2 SYDVKM. V was clipped by 5 bases and J by 6 bases; unmatched bases: 7. The CDR3 spells CASSPGQGIAGELFF. In nucleotides, the CDR3 is TGTGCCAGCAGTCCGGGACAGGGTATCGCCGGGGAGCTGTTTTTT.

This clone was detected once. This chain connects TRBV6-6 to TRBJ1-2, with 7 bases identical to TRBD1. Germline V lookup: CDR1 MNHNY, CDR2 SVGAGI (reference sequence). V shed 10 bases, J shed 6 bases, and the junction held 17 bases outside the gene matches. The CDR3 covers 15 residues. The CDR3 DNA reads as TGTGCCACTGGCCACCGAACAGGGGCATGGAATGGCTACACCTTC. This codes for CATGHRTGAWNGYTF.

CDR3 loop: CASSRTGNEKLFF. For the CDR3, the DNA is TGTGCCAGCAGTCGGACAGGGAACGAAAAACTGTTTTTT. The V call is TRBV6-6, the J call TRBJ1-4, with 8 nucleotides matching TRBD1. CDR3 size: 13 residues. In germline, CDR1 is MNHNY, CDR2 SVGAGI (reference sequence). Trimming at V came to 5 bases and at J to 8 bases, leaving 4 bases not matched to a gene.

The gene calls are TRBV5-1 and TRBJ1-1; the match to TRBD1 covers 12 bases. CDR1 is SGHRS, CDR2 YFSETQ, per germline. This CDR3 spans 17 amino acids. The J segment lost 2 bases and the V segment lost 4 bases, leaving 9 bases of the junction unmatched. The CDR3 loop is CASSRDRGLLSNTEAFF. The CDR3 region has the DNA TGCGCCAGCAGCCGGGACAGGGGGCTGTTGAGTAACACTGAAGCTTTCTTT.

The chain carries TRBV3-1 (or the pseudogene TRBV3-2) and TRBJ2-1; possible D gene TRBD2, 5 bases. CDR3 length: 14 amino acids. V was cut by 4 bases and J by 0 bases, with 7 bases left in between. The V gene's germline CDR1 is LGHDT and CDR2 YNNKEL (reference sequence). The CDR3 DNA is TGTGCCAGCAGCCTGCGGGCCTCCTACAATGAGCAGTTCTTC. The encoded protein is CASSLRASYNEQFF.

The chain joins TRBV29-1 to TRBJ1-6; D perhaps matches TRBD1 (5 bases). Germline V gives CDR1 SQVTM, CDR2 ANQGSEA. The CDR3 has 13 residues. CDR3 nucleotides: TGCACCGAGGGGACTCTCTATAATTCACCCCTCCACTTT. Translating gives CTEGTLYNSPLHF.

This chain joins TRBV2 and TRBJ2-3; D call uncertain. V lost 3 bases and J 5 bases, leaving 12 bases between the germline ends. The germline gives CDR1 SNHLY, CDR2 FYNNEI. The CDR3 extends over 14 amino acids. The CDR3 DNA reads TGTGCCAGCAGTGAGGTAGCTATTATAGATACGCAGTATTTT. Translation gives CASSEVAIIDTQYF.